This section outlines one TCR beta chain sequence together with its context. Its antigen is not identified. The data originate from a study of a mutant IDH1 vaccine in newly diagnosed glioma. Generated by immunoSEQ multiplex PCR, the TCRdb table keeps only in-frame clones and is missing some. Among around 56,000 clones listed, approximately 79% were seen once. The time point here: week 5, during vaccination. Doses consisted of 300 ug of mutant IDH1 20-mer peptide each, paired with topical imiquimod. The CDR3 runs 11 residues. Trimming stripped 4 bases from V and 6 bases from J, with 5 bases between. Germline V CDR1 and CDR2: SNHLY, FYNNEI.

Source: PBMCs, taken from a glioma patient whose treatment included an IDH1 peptide vaccine. The genes are TRBV2 and TRBJ2-3; no reliable D call. This receptor was identified in a woman between 18 and 29 years old with glioma. Some clones in this sample may be carry-over from other donors' samples. The chain's CDR3 is CASSVPDTQYF. CDR3 DNA sequence: TGTGCCAGCAGTGTCCCGGATACGCAGTATTTT.